The T cell receptor beta chain under discussion was sequenced for a study of shared clonotypes between healthy human individuals. Overall study findings and caveats: Shared across a few donors were roughly 5% of the naive CD4 clonotypes.

Some clones are missing from TCRdb's copy, which holds only in-frame ones; the method was immunoSEQ multiplex PCR. This table has around 2.1 million clones, 93% appearing once. Selected positively for CCR7 and CD45RO-negative, naive CD8 cells excluded terminally differentiated effector memory CD45RA+ cells. Healthy HIV-negative adults without recent acute infections or vaccinations served as donors. In this sample, this clone turned up once. What it binds is unknown. V was clipped by 5 bases and J by 6 bases; unmatched bases: 9. This CDR3 is built from 14 residues. From germline, CDR1 is LNHDA and CDR2 SQIVND (reference sequence).

This chain joins TRBV19 and TRBJ2-5; TRBD1 agrees at 7 bases. The sequenced material came from naive CD8+ T cells from PBMCs. This receptor was obtained from a man between 18 and 29 years old in good health. Some clones in this sample may be carry-over from other donors' samples. The CDR3 loop is CASSANDRAQTQYF. As DNA, the CDR3 is TGTGCCAGTAGTGCGAACGACAGGGCGCAGACCCAGTACTTC. The variable domain in full, completed from reference TRBV19 and TRBJ2-5, reads DGGITQSPKYLFRKEGQNVTLSCEQNLNHDAMYWYRQDPGQGLRLIYYSQIVNDFQKGDIAEGYSVSREKKESFPLTVTSAQKNPTAFYLCASSANDRAQTQYFGPGTRLLVL.